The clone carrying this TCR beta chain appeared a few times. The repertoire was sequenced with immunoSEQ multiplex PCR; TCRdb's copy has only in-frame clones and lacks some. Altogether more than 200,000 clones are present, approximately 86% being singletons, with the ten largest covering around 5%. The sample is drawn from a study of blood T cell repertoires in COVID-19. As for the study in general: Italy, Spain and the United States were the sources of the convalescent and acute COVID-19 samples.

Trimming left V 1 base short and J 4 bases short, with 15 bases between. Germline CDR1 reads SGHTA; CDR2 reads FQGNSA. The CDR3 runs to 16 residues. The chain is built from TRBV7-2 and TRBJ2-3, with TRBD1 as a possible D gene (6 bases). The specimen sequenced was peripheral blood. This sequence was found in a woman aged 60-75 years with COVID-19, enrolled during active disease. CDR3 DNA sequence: TGTGCCAGCAGCTTAGGGTTCCAGGGGAGCCCAGATACGCAGTATTTT. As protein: CASSLGFQGSPDTQYF. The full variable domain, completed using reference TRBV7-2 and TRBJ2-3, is GAGVSQSPSNKVTEKGKDVELRCDPISGHTALYWYRQSLGQGLEFLIYFQGNSAPDKSGLPSDRFSAERTGGSVSTLTIQRTQQEDSAVYLCASSLGFQGSPDTQYFGPGTRLTVL.